The next 8 T cell receptor beta chains were all read from a single sample in a study of blood T cell repertoires in COVID-19. The assay was immunoSEQ multiplex PCR, and TCRdb's table has in-frame clones only and misses some. The sample includes around 260,000 clones, 80% to 90% seen only once; the top ten take around 0.84%. Sample: peripheral blood. Receptors were obtained from a man between 25 and 39 years old with acute or convalescent COVID-19.

This chain uses TRBV19 with TRBJ2-2; TRBD1 is a possible D gene (6 bases). V shed 5 bases and J shed 8 bases, with 9 bases lying between them. Germline V gives CDR1 LNHDA, CDR2 SQIVND (reference sequence). The CDR3 sequence is 12 residues long. The CDR3: CASSLQGGELFF. CDR3 bases: TGTGCCAGTAGTCTACAGGGTGGGGAGCTGTTTTTT.

This clone was detected only a few times. The chain recombines TRBV10-3 with TRBJ2-1, with 8 nucleotides matching TRBD2. The CDR3 is 16 residues long. The trim removed 6 bases at V and 0 bases at J, leaving 7 bases unmatched. Germline V CDR1 and CDR2: ENHRY, SYGVKD. In DNA, the CDR3 is TGTGCCATCAGGGGTAGCGGGATAAGCTCCTACAATGAGCAGTTCTTC. Its translation: CAIRGSGISSYNEQFF.

The chain is built from TRBV6-5 and TRBJ2-2; tentative D call: TRBD2 (5 bases). CDR1 is MNHEY, CDR2 SVGAGI, per germline. The CDR3 has 15 residues. V was pared by 2 bases and J by 1 base, with 8 bases between. CDR3 DNA: TGTGCCAGCAGTTACGTCGGGATGAACACCGGGGAGCTGTTTTTT. It codes for CASSYVGMNTGELFF.

The V and J genes are TRBV14 and TRBJ2-1; maybe TRBD1 (6 bases). This CDR3 region has 14 residues. The germline V gene encodes CDR1 SGHDN and CDR2 FVKESK. With 1 base removed from V and 9 bases from J, the gap between germline ends came to 13 bases. The CDR3 reads CASSQVYMDSEQFF. The CDR3 DNA reads as TGTGCCAGCAGCCAAGTGTACATGGACAGTGAGCAGTTCTTC.

CDR3 in amino acids: CSGRKGMNTEAFF. In DNA, the CDR3 is TGCAGCGGGAGGAAGGGTATGAACACTGAAGCTTTCTTT. This chain connects TRBV29-1 to TRBJ1-1; unclear D gene. The CDR3 has 13 residues. V shed 7 bases and J shed 0 bases, with 12 bases lying between them. The germline CDR1 and CDR2 sequences are SQVTM and ANQGSEA.

V is TRBV14 and J is TRBJ1-2; possible D gene TRBD1, 5 bases. The CDR3 runs to 13 residues. Germline CDR1 reads SGHDN; CDR2 reads FVKESK. Trimming cost V 5 bases and J 8 bases, with 15 bases left between them. CDR3 residues: CASSSGLITGYTF. CDR3 in DNA: TGTGCCAGCAGCTCGGGACTCATAACCGGCTACACCTTC.

V and J are TRBV19 and TRBJ2-3; D not certain. Trimming stripped 6 bases from V and 5 bases from J, with 6 bases between. The germline V gene encodes CDR1 LNHDA and CDR2 SQIVND (reference sequence). This CDR3 is built from 11 residues. The DNA of the CDR3 is TGTGCCAGTAGCACAATAGATACGCAGTATTTT. Its translation: CASSTIDTQYF.

The rearrangement links TRBV21-1 to TRBJ2-7; TRBD1, the D gene given by the table, was not confirmed from the DNA. TRBV21-1 is noted as a pseudogene. The CDR3 extends over 15 amino acids. The DNA for the CDR3 is TGTGCCAGCAGCAGAGCGCAGACAGGCGCCTACGAGCAGTACTTC. As protein: CASSRAQTGAYEQYF.